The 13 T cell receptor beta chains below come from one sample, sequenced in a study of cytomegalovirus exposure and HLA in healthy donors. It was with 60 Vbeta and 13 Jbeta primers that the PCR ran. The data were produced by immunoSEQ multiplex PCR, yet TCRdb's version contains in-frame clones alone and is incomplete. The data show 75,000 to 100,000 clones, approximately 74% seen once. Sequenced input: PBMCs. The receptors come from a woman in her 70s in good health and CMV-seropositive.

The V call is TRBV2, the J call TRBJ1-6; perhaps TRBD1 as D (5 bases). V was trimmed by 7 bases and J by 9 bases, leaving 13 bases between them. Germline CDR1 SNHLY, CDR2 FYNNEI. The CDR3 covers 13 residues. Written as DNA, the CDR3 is TGTGCCAGCATCGGGGGGGTTGGTTCACCCCTCCACTTT. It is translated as CASIGGVGSPLHF.

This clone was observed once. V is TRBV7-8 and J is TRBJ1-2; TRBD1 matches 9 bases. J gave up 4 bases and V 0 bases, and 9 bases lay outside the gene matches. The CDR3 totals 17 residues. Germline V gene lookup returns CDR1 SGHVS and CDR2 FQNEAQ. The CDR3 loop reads CASSLASATDRGYGYTF. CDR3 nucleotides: TGTGCCAGCAGCTTAGCTTCCGCGACGGACAGGGGCTATGGCTACACCTTC.

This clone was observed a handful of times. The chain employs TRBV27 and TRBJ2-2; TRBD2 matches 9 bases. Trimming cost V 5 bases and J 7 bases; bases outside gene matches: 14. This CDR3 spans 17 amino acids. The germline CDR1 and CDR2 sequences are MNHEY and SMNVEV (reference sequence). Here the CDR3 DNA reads TGTGCCAGCAGTCTCCTAGTCCCGCGGGGGGGCATCGGGGAGCTGTTTTTT. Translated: CASSLLVPRGGIGELFF.

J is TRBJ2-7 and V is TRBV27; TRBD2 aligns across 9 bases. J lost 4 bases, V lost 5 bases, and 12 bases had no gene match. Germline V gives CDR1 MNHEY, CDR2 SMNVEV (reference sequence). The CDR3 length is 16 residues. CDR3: CASSPPGLAGGYEQYF. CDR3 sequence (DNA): TGTGCCAGCAGTCCCCCGGGTCTGGCGGGAGGGTACGAGCAGTACTTC.

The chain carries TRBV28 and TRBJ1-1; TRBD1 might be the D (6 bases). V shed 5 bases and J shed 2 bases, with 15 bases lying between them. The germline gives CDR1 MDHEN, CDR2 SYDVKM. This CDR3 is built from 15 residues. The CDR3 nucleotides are TGTGCCAGCAGTACGCCGGGACAAATAAACACTGAAGCTTTCTTT. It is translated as CASSTPGQINTEAFF.

Written as DNA, the CDR3 is TGTGCCAGCAGCTTAGCTAACACCCAGTACTTC. As protein: CASSLANTQYF. The chain couples TRBV11-2 to TRBJ2-5; D remains ambiguous. V lost 1 base, J lost 8 bases, and 5 bases lay in between. The CDR3 extends over 11 amino acids. Germline values: CDR1 SGHAT, CDR2 FQNNGV.

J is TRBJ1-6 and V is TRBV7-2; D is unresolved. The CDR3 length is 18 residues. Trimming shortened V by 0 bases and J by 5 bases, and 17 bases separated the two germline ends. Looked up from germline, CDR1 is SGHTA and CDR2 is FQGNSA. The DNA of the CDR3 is TGTGCCAGCAGCTTAGCGCCGGGATTATGGTCCGATAATTCACCCCTCCACTTT. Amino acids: CASSLAPGLWSDNSPLHF. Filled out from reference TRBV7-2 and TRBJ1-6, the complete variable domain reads GAGVSQSPSNKVTEKGKDVELRCDPISGHTALYWYRQSLGQGLEFLIYFQGNSAPDKSGLPSDRFSAERTGGSVSTLTIQRTQQEDSAVYLCASSLAPGLWSDNSPLHFGNGTRLTVT.

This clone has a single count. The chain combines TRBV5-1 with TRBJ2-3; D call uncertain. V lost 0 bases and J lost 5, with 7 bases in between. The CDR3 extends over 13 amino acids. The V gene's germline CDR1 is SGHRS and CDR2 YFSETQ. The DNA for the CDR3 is TGCGCCAGCAGCTTGGGATTCGGAGATACGCAGTATTTT. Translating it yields CASSLGFGDTQYF.

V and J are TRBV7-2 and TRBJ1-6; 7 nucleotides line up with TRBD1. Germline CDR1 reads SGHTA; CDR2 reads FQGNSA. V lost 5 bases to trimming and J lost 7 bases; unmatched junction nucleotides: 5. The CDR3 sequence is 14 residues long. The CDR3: CASSATGRNSPLHF. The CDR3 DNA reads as TGTGCCAGCAGCGCGACAGGGAGGAATTCACCCCTCCACTTT.

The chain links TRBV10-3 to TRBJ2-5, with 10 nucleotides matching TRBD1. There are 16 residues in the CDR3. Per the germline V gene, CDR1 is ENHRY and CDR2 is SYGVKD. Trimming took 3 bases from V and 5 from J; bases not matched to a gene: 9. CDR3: CAISDSTGGILETQYF. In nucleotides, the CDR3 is TGTGCCATCAGTGATTCGACAGGGGGCATCTTGGAGACCCAGTACTTC.

CDR3 amino acids: CASSFRGSGSEQFF. In DNA form, the CDR3 reads TGTGCCAGCAGCTTCCGGGGTAGCGGGAGTGAGCAGTTCTTC. This sequence joins TRBV5-8 and TRBJ2-1, with 9 bases lining up with TRBD2. CDR1 is SGHTS and CDR2 is YDEGEE in the germline V gene. The CDR3 has 14 residues. The J segment lost 9 bases and the V segment lost 2 bases, leaving 6 bases of the junction unmatched.

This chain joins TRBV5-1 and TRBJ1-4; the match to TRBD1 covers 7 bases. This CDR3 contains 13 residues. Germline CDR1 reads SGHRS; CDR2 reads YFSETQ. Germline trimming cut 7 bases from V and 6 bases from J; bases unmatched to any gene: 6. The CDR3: CASAAGTDEKLFF. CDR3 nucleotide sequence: TGCGCCAGCGCAGCCGGGACAGATGAAAAACTGTTTTTT.

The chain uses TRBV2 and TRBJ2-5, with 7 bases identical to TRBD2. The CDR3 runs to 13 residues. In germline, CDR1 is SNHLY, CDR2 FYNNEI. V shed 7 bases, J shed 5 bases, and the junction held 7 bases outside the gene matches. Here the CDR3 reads CASIRGEAETQYF. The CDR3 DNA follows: TGTGCCAGCATTCGGGGGGAGGCGGAGACCCAGTACTTC.